The 12 T cell receptor beta chains presented below share a single source sample, sequenced in a study of shared clonotypes between healthy human individuals. Libraries were prepared by immunoSEQ multiplex PCR; TCRdb keeps only in-frame clonotypes and omits some of them. This sample has 2 million to 3 million clones, with approximately 94% found just once. The sample comprised naive CD4+ T cells from PBMCs. Subset of the sample: CD45RA+ positively selected. The receptors here all came from a man in his late teens or twenties in good health. Some clones in this sample may be carry-over from other donors' samples.

This chain joins TRBV5-1 and TRBJ2-5, with D possibly TRBD2 on 5 matching bases. Germline CDR1 SGHRS, CDR2 YFSETQ. This CDR3 is 16 amino acids long. V lost 0 bases, J lost 2 bases, and 14 bases lay in between. CDR3 DNA sequence: TGCGCCAGCAGCTTGGGGACCTGGAGGAGTCAAGAGACCCAGTACTTC. Protein sequence: CASSLGTWRSQETQYF.

This rearrangement joins TRBV21-1 to TRBJ1-2; the table's D call TRBD1 went unverified against the DNA. TRBV21-1 is recorded as a pseudogene. CDR3 length: 12 residues. The CDR3 reads CASRDNFYGYTF. Here the CDR3 DNA reads TGTGCCAGCCGGGACAATTTCTATGGCTACACCTTC.

In its sample, this clone was seen once. The genes are TRBV28 and TRBJ1-5; D unresolved. The CDR3 is 16 residues long. Germline CDR1 reads MDHEN; CDR2 reads SYDVKM. The V end lost 4 bases, the J end lost 0 bases, and 13 bases lay between the germline ends. The CDR3 DNA follows: TGTGCCAGCAGTTCGGACGTCCATTATAGCAATCAGCCCCAGCATTTT. It translates to CASSSDVHYSNQPQHF.

The CDR3 sequence: CSVRDRGHQETQYF. The CDR3 DNA reads as TGCAGCGTTAGGGACAGGGGGCATCAAGAGACCCAGTACTTC. The chain is built from TRBV29-1 and TRBJ2-5, with TRBD1 identical over 12 bases. With 5 bases clipped from V and 2 bases from J, the junction kept 3 bases outside the gene matches. Germline loops: CDR1 SQVTM, CDR2 ANQGSEA. There are 14 residues in the CDR3.

The chain carries TRBV7-3 and TRBJ2-2, with TRBD1 identical over 8 bases. J gave up 1 base and V 1 base, and 2 bases lay outside the gene matches. This CDR3 is 16 amino acids long. Per germline, CDR1 SGHTA and CDR2 FQGTGA. CDR3 amino acids: CASSLKGTGNTGELFF. The CDR3 DNA reads as TGTGCCAGCAGCTTAAAGGGGACAGGGAACACCGGGGAGCTGTTTTTT.

Of note for this clone: The sample holds other DNA sequences that translate to the same CDR3. V gene TRBV7-2 combines with J gene TRBJ2-1; D is possibly TRBD2 (5 bases). CDR3 size: 16 residues. The V gene's germline CDR1 is SGHTA and CDR2 FQGNSA. V lost 2 bases and J 0 bases, leaving 11 bases between the germline ends. As DNA, the CDR3 is TGTGCCAGCAGCTTATCTTTAGGGAGCTCCTACAATGAGCAGTTCTTC. It yields the protein CASSLSLGSSYNEQFF.

The genes are TRBV5-5 and TRBJ2-2; D not resolved. The V end lost 1 base, the J end lost 3 bases, and 10 bases lay between the germline ends. Germline V lookup: CDR1 SGHKS, CDR2 YYEKEE (reference sequence). The CDR3 sequence is 15 residues long. The CDR3 coding sequence is TGTGCCAGCAGCTTGAGAGTTAGGGACACCGGGGAGCTGTTTTTT. Encoded protein: CASSLRVRDTGELFF.

This chain uses TRBV18 with TRBJ2-1; 8 positions match TRBD1. Trimming took 0 bases from V and 6 from J; bases not matched to a gene: 4. The length of the CDR3 is 15 residues. The germline gives CDR1 KGHSH, CDR2 LQKENI. For the CDR3, the DNA is TGTGCCAGCTCACCACCGGACAGGGTAGGCAATGAGCAGTTCTTC. Protein product: CASSPPDRVGNEQFF.

The chain uses TRBV5-4 and TRBJ2-2, with TRBD1 matching 8 bases. V was pared by 0 bases and J by 6 bases, with 7 bases of the junction left unmatched. CDR1 and CDR2 (germline): SGHNT, YYREEE (reference sequence). This CDR3 is 16 amino acids long. CDR3: CASSLDRGILPGELFF. CDR3 coding DNA: TGTGCCAGCAGCTTGGACAGGGGGATTCTTCCCGGGGAGCTGTTTTTT. The whole variable domain, remainder taken from reference TRBV5-4 and TRBJ2-2, is ETGVTQSPTHLIKTRGQQVTLRCSSQSGHNTVSWYQQALGQGPQFIFQYYREEENGRGNFPPRFSGLQFPNYSSELNVNALELDDSALYLCASSLDRGILPGELFFGEGSRLTVL.

V gene TRBV10-2 combines with J gene TRBJ2-5; TRBD2 matches 8 bases. V trimming: 5 bases; J trimming: 4 bases; junction bases outside the gene matches: 3. Germline V lookup: CDR1 WSHSY, CDR2 SAAADI. CDR3 size: 13 residues. For the CDR3, the DNA is TGCGCCAGCAGTCGGGGGGGCGGAGAGACCCAGTACTTC. Protein product: CASSRGGGETQYF.

The chain couples TRBV6-5 to TRBJ2-1; D ambiguous. Between the trimmed V and J ends, which lost 6 bases and 15 bases, there was a span of 27 bases. CDR1 is MNHEY, CDR2 SVGAGI, per germline. CDR3 length: 15 residues. CDR3 region: CASRAVGNTLSRWFF. In nucleotides, the CDR3 is TGTGCCAGCAGGGCCGTGGGAAACACCCTAAGCCGGTGGTTCTTC.

The chain is built from TRBV9 and TRBJ2-7; the D is unclear. The CDR3 loop spans 15 amino acids. Germline assignment: CDR1 SGDLS and CDR2 YYNGEE. Trimming left V 5 bases short and J 7 bases short, with 22 bases between. The CDR3 region is CASSASSAIPAEQYF. In DNA form, the CDR3 reads TGTGCCAGCAGTGCGTCCTCCGCCATCCCGGCGGAGCAGTACTTC.